These 5 T cell receptor beta chains share one sample of origin, sequenced in a study of vaccination effects on CD4 cells after COVID-19. These receptors lack a known antigen. Clones were sequenced by immunoSEQ multiplex PCR, and TCRdb holds only the in-frame ones, with some missing. Of 60,000 to 80,000 clones in the sample, around 70% were seen once. CD4+ T cells were isolated after around ten days of culture. The participants, recipients of two vaccine doses, got either BNT162b2 or mRNA-1273. Sequences were derived from CD4+ T cells from PBMCs cultured without peptide, sampled after COVID-19 vaccination. Receptor source: a human donor who received a COVID-19 vaccine.

This clone has only one observation. CDR3 bases: TGTGCCAGTAGTTTAGGGCAAGAGACCCAGTACTTC. Translating it yields CASSLGQETQYF. This chain links TRBV19 with TRBJ2-5; D uncertain. Germline values: CDR1 LNHDA, CDR2 SQIVND (reference sequence). V was pared by 5 bases and J by 2 bases, with 6 bases between. The CDR3 covers 12 residues. The variable domain in full, completed from reference TRBV19 and TRBJ2-5, reads DGGITQSPKYLFRKEGQNVTLSCEQNLNHDAMYWYRQDPGQGLRLIYYSQIVNDFQKGDIAEGYSVSREKKESFPLTVTSAQKNPTAFYLCASSLGQETQYFGPGTRLLVL.

This clone has just a few counts. This rearrangement joins TRBV9 to TRBJ2-2; D is uncertain. The CDR3 is made up of 15 amino acids. Trimming took 0 bases from V and 4 from J, leaving 10 bases between them. Germline V lookup: CDR1 SGDLS, CDR2 YYNGEE. The DNA for the CDR3 is TGTGCCAGCAGCGTAGATGGCAGTACCACCGGGGAGCTGTTTTTT. Its protein is CASSVDGSTTGELFF.

This chain uses TRBV5-1 with TRBJ2-7; the match to TRBD1 covers 10 bases. The CDR3 runs 16 residues. The V gene's germline CDR1 is SGHRS and CDR2 YFSETQ. Unmatched junction bases numbered 10, after V lost 4 bases and J lost 3 bases. This chain's CDR3 is CASSPGGTGDYYEQYV. CDR3 bases: TGCGCCAGCAGCCCGGGCGGGACAGGGGATTACTACGAGCAGTACGTC.

In this sample, this clone turned up a few times. The chain has TRBV3-1 (or the pseudogene TRBV3-2) and TRBJ2-3, with 15 bases identical to TRBD2. V lost 3 bases, J lost 0 bases, and 10 bases stayed unmatched. The CDR3 covers 20 residues. Per the germline V gene, CDR1 is LGHDT and CDR2 is YNNKEL (reference sequence). DNA for the CDR3: TGTGCCAGCAGCCACTATAGGACTAGCGGGGGGGCCTCGAGCACAGATACGCAGTATTTT. This sequence encodes CASSHYRTSGGASSTDTQYF.

This chain links TRBV9 with TRBJ2-5; 15 bases are shared with TRBD2. Per the germline V gene, CDR1 is SGDLS and CDR2 is YYNGEE. The CDR3 runs to 16 residues. V lost 3 bases, J lost 5 bases, and 5 bases stayed unmatched. The CDR3, as DNA: TGTGCCAGCAGCGGAGGACTAGCGGGGGGGCAGGAGACCCAGTACTTC. Translated, it gives CASSGGLAGGQETQYF. The variable domain in full, completed from reference TRBV9 and TRBJ2-5, reads DSGVTQTPKHLITATGQRVTLRCSPRSGDLSVYWYQQSLDQGLQFLIQYYNGEERAKGNILERFSAQQFPDLHSELNLSSLELGDSALYFCASSGGLAGGQETQYFGPGTRLLVL.